These 3 T cell receptor beta chains were sequenced from one sample in a study of cytomegalovirus exposure and HLA in healthy donors. The PCR made use of 60 Vbeta and 13 Jbeta primers. Sequencing used immunoSEQ multiplex PCR; TCRdb keeps in-frame clones, though not all of them. The sample includes approximately 150,000 clones, around 81% seen only once; the top ten take over 4.5%. Sample: PBMCs. The receptors come from a woman aged 18-29 years in good health and CMV-seropositive.

This sequence joins TRBV19 and TRBJ2-1, with D tentatively TRBD1 (5 bases). Germline CDR1 reads LNHDA; CDR2 reads SQIVND (reference sequence). The CDR3 is made up of 13 amino acids. V was trimmed by 4 bases and J by 4 bases, leaving 8 bases between them. The CDR3 spells CASSRTGYNEQFF. Here the CDR3 DNA reads TGTGCCAGTAGTAGAACAGGTTACAATGAGCAGTTCTTC.

This clone appeared a few times. The chain recombines TRBV27 with TRBJ1-1; tentative D call: TRBD1 (6 bases). V lost 8 bases, J lost 4 bases, and 17 bases lay in between. Germline V gene sequence: CDR1 MNHEY, CDR2 SMNVEV (reference sequence). This CDR3 region has 14 residues. CDR3 sequence (DNA): TGTGCCAGCTCCAGGGGCTTCGGCGGCACTGAAGCTTTCTTT. The encoded protein is CASSRGFGGTEAFF.

The chain is built from TRBV27 and TRBJ2-2; maybe TRBD1 (8 bases). CDR3 size: 13 residues. CDR1 MNHEY and CDR2 SMNVEV come from the germline V gene (reference sequence). V was cut by 11 bases and J by 5 bases, with 15 bases left in between. CDR3 sequence: CAAGQGGTGELFF. As DNA, the CDR3 is TGTGCCGCCGGACAGGGAGGGACCGGGGAGCTGTTTTTT.